The 8 T cell receptor beta chains in this list originate from one sample, sequenced in a study of blood T cell repertoires in COVID-19 (dated by TCRdb to about 2020). Library construction relied on the immunoSEQ multiplex PCR assay. TCRdb obtained this table from immuneACCESS and retained in-frame rearrangements with V and J assigned. These tables miss some clones; where compared with another copy, unresolved V genes account for less than half of the shortfall, and the remainder is unexplained. A total of 390,000 or so clones appear in this sample, less than 90% of them only once. The ten largest make up about 5.4% of the sample. The sample was PBMCs or T cells enriched from blood (not recorded which). The receptors originated from a woman between 45 and 60 years old who had recovered from COVID-19.

The chain uses TRBV7-9 and TRBJ1-4; 7 positions match TRBD1. CDR1 and CDR2 from the germline V gene are SEHNR and FQNEAQ (reference sequence). Germline trimming cut 5 bases from V and 10 bases from J; bases unmatched to any gene: 19. CDR3 length equals 17 residues. The CDR3 DNA reads TGTGCCAGCAGCATCAACCACAGGGTAGGGGGCTTTGGAAAACTGTTTTTT. This sequence encodes CASSINHRVGGFGKLFF.

The CDR3 sequence is CASSVISGGPGEQFF. CDR3 nucleotide sequence: TGTGCCAGCAGCGTAATTTCGGGGGGGCCTGGTGAGCAGTTCTTC. The V gene is TRBV9, the J gene TRBJ2-1; TRBD2 matches 8 bases. The CDR3 spans 15 residues. Germline V gene sequence: CDR1 SGDLS, CDR2 YYNGEE. Germline trimming cut 1 base from V and 9 bases from J; bases unmatched to any gene: 9.

This clone occurred once. This chain uses TRBV6-5 with TRBJ1-1; D uncertain. CDR3 length: 11 residues. V was clipped by 4 bases and J by 7 bases, with 7 bases between them. The germline CDR1 and CDR2 sequences are MNHEY and SVGAGI. The CDR3 reads CASSSTGEAFF. CDR3 in DNA: TGTGCCAGCAGTTCAACGGGTGAAGCTTTCTTT.

The genes are TRBV6-4 and TRBJ1-1, with 10 bases that match TRBD1. Germline CDR1 MRHNA, CDR2 SNTAGT. CDR3 length: 14 residues. V gave up 10 bases and J gave up 10 bases; unmatched junction bases: 15. The CDR3 spells CATKRTGGRHRAFF. The CDR3 DNA reads TGTGCCACGAAACGGACAGGGGGTCGTCATAGAGCTTTCTTT.

This clone was observed a handful of times. The rearrangement uses TRBV15 and TRBJ1-5, with 9 bases matching TRBD1. Germline V gene lookup returns CDR1 LNHNV and CDR2 YYDKDF (reference sequence). J gave up 9 bases and V 4 bases, and 4 bases lay outside the gene matches. This CDR3 region has 13 residues. The chain's CDR3 is CATSTPGQGPQHF. The CDR3 coding sequence is TGTGCCACCAGCACTCCGGGACAGGGGCCCCAGCATTTT. Drawing the rest from reference TRBV15 and TRBJ1-5, the complete variable domain is DAMVIQNPRYQVTQFGKPVTLSCSQTLNHNVMYWYQQKSSQAPKLLFHYYDKDFNNEADTPDNFQSRRPNTSFCFLDIRSPGLGDTAMYLCATSTPGQGPQHFGDGTRLSIL.

This rearrangement joins TRBV5-6 to TRBJ2-3, with 9 bases aligning to TRBD2. The CDR3 consists of 18 residues. V shed 1 base and J 2 bases; nucleotides not matched to a gene: 11. The germline gives CDR1 SGHDT, CDR2 YYEEEE. The CDR3 region is CASSLPSGAQLFTDTQYF. The CDR3 region has the DNA TGTGCCAGCAGCTTGCCTAGCGGGGCGCAACTCTTCACAGATACGCAGTATTTT.

The CDR3 protein is CASSLERIGVFTGELFF. The DNA of the CDR3 is TGTGCCAGCAGCTTAGAACGGATAGGGGTTTTCACCGGGGAGCTGTTTTTT. This chain links TRBV11-2 with TRBJ2-2, with D possibly matching TRBD1 (5 bases). The CDR3 contains 17 residues. V was cut by 0 bases and J by 4 bases, with 15 bases left in between. Germline V lookup: CDR1 SGHAT, CDR2 FQNNGV.

The genes are TRBV10-2 and TRBJ1-2; D call uncertain. Germline V gene sequence: CDR1 WSHSY, CDR2 SAAADI. The V and J ends lost 6 bases and 0 bases respectively, with 11 bases between them. This CDR3 is built from 14 residues. This CDR3 is CASRDYRANYGYTF. CDR3 DNA: TGCGCCAGCAGAGACTACAGAGCTAACTATGGCTACACCTTC.